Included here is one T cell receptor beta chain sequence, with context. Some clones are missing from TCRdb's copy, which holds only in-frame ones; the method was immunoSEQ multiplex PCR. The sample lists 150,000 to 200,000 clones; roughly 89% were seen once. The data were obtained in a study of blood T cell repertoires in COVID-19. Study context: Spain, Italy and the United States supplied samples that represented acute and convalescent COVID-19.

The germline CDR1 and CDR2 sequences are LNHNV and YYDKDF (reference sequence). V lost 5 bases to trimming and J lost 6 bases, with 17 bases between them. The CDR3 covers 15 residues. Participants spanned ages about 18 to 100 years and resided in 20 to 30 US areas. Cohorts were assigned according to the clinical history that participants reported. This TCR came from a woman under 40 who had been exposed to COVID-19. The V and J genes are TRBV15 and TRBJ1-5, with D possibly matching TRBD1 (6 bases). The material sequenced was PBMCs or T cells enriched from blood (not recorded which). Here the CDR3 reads CATSGYRELGQPQHF. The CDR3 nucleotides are TGTGCCACCAGCGGATACAGGGAACTAGGTCAGCCCCAGCATTTT.